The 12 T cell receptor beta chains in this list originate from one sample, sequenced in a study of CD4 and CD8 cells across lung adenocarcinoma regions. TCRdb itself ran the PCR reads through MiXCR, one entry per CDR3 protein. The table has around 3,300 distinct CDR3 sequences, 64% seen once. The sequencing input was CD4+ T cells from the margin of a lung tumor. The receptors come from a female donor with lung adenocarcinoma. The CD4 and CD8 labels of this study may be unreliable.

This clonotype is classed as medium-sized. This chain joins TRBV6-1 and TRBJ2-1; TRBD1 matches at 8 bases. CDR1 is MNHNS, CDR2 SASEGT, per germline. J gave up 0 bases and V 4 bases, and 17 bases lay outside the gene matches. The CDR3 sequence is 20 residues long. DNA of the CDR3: TGTGCCAGCAGTGCCGACAGGGGACTTCCTACTACCAGCTCCTACAATGAGCAGTTCTTC. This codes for CASSADRGLPTTSSYNEQFF.

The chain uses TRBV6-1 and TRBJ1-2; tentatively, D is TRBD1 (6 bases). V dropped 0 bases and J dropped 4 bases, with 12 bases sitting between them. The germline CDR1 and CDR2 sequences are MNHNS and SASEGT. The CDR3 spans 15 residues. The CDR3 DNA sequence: TGTGCCAGCAGTGAAGCGGGTCAGGGGCCCTATGGCTACACCTTC. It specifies CASSEAGQGPYGYTF.

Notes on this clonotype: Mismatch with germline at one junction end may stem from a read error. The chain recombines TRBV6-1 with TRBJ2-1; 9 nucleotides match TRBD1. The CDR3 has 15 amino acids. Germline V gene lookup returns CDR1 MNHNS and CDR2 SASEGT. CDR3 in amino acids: CASSKQGANYNELFF. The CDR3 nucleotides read TGTGCCAGCAGTAAACAGGGGGCTAACTACAATGAGCTGTTCTTT.

CDR3 region: CASSSEALAIEQYF. CDR3 in DNA: TGTGCCAGCAGCTCAGAGGCTCTAGCGATCGAGCAGTACTTC. The V call is TRBV11-2, the J call TRBJ2-5; the D gene is possibly TRBD2 (6 bases). Judging by the DNA end, TRBJ2-7 fits better; the J call may be wrong. The CDR3 has 14 amino acids. Looked up from germline, CDR1 is SGHAT and CDR2 is FQNNGV.

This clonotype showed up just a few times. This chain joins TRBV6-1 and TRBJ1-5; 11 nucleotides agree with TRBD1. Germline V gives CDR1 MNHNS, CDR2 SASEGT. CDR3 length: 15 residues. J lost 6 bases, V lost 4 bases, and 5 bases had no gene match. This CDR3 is CASSAGQGVFQPQHF. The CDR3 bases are TGTGCCAGCAGTGCGGGACAGGGGGTTTTTCAGCCCCAGCATTTT.

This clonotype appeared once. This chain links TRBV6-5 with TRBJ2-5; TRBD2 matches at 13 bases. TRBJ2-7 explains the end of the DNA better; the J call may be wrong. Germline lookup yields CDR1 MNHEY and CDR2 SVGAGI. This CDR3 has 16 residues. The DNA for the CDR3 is TGTGCCAGCAGTTCCATCGGACTAGCGGGAGCCTACGAGCAGTACTTC. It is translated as CASSSIGLAGAYEQYF.

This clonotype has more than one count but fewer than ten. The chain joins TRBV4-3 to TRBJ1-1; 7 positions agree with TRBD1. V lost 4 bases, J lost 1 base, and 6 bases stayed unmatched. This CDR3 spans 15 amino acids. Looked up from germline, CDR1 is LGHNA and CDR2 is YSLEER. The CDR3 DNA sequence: TGCGCCAGCAGCCTGGGGACAGCTTCGAACACTGAAGCTTTCTTT. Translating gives CASSLGTASNTEAFF.

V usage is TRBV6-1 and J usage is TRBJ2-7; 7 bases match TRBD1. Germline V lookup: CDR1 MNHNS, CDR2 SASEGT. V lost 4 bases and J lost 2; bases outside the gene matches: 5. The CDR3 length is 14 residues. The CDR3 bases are TGTGCCAGCAGTGTATACAGGGGCGCCTACGAGCAGTACTTC. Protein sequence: CASSVYRGAYEQYF.

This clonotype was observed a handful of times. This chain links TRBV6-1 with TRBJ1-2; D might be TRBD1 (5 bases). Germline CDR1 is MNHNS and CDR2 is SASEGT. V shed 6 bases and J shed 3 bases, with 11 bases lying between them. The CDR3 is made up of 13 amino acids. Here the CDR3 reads CASRHQGYYGYTF. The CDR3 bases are TGTGCCAGCAGGCACCAGGGTTACTATGGCTACACCTTC.

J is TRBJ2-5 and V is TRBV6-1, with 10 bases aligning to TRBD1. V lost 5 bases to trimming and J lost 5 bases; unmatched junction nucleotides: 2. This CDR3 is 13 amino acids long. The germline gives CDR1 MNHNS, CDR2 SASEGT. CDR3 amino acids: CASSKGQGETQYF. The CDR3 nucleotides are TGTGCCAGCAGTAAGGGACAGGGGGAGACCCAGTACTTC.

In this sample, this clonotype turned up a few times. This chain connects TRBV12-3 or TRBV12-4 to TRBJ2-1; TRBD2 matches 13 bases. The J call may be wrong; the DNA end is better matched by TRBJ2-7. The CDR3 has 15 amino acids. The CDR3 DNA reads TGTGCCAGCAGGGACCGGACTAGCGGGAGCTATGAGCAGTACTTC. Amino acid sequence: CASRDRTSGSYEQYF.

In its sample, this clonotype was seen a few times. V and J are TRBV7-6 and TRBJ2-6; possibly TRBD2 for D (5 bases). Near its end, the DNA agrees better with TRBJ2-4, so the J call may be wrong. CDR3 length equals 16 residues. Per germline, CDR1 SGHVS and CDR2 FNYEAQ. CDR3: CASSPLANDNEDIQYF. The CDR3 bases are TGTGCCAGCAGCCCCCTAGCCAATGACAATGAAGACATTCAGTACTTC.